The clone carrying this T cell receptor beta chain was recorded at least ten times. Its antigen remains unknown. With 11 bases removed from V and 2 bases from J, the gap between germline ends came to 13 bases. The length of the CDR3 is 12 residues. Germline V lookup: CDR1 SEHNR, CDR2 FQNEAQ (reference sequence). The entry originates in a study of response to subunit inactivated influenza vaccine. Overall study results and limits: Each seasonal influenza vaccination, the authors suggested, recruits few new T cells.

Each CDR3 protein gets one entry after TCRdb re-called the RT-PCR reads with MiXCR. Of over 400,000 distinct CDR3 sequences detected, roughly 13% appear once; the ten largest clones hold around 14%. The TCR was taken from a man aged 50-59 years who received an inactivated influenza vaccine. Sample: PBMCs from blood, taken roughly 45 days after vaccination. The chain uses TRBV7-9 and TRBJ2-7; D gene ambiguous. CDR3 in DNA: TGTGCCTCCTCAGTGGGGACCTACGAGCAGTACTTC. The encoded protein is CASSVGTYEQYF.